These T cell receptor beta chains were read from a single sample in a study of cytomegalovirus exposure and HLA in healthy donors. Generated by immunoSEQ multiplex PCR, the TCRdb table keeps only in-frame clones and is missing some. Of 98,000 or so clones in the sample, more than 75% are singletons; the top ten hold about 8%. The sequenced material came from PBMCs. Receptor source: a human donor in good health. Each CDR3 is given with its conserved first and last residue. The D gene is left open where the match is weak. The listing skips clone size in some rows; elsewhere it reads once, few, many or a size class.

DNA	CDR3	size	V	J	D
TGCGCCAGCAGTCCTAGCGGGATGGGGAAGACCCAGTACTTC	CASSPSGMGKTQYF	NA	TRBV5-1	TRBJ2-5	TRBD2
TGTGCCTTTAAGGGGCCAAGGTACGAGCAGTACTTC	CAFKGPRYEQYF	NA	TRBV30	TRBJ2-7	NA
TGTGCCACCAGCACATACCTCTACAATGCTCTTGGGCGCACGAACACCGGGGAGCTGTTTTTT	CATSTYLYNALGRTNTGELFF	NA	TRBV15	TRBJ2-2	NA
TGTGCCACCAGCCGGCACACCGGGACTAGCGGGGTAGATGAGCAGTTCTTC	CATSRHTGTSGVDEQFF	few	TRBV15	TRBJ2-1	TRBD2
TGCGCCAGCAGCCAAGGTGGAGGGTTTAACTATGGCTACACCTTC	CASSQGGGFNYGYTF	NA	TRBV4-1	TRBJ1-2	NA
TGTGCCATCAGTGAGACAGGGGGAACTCCCGGGGAGCTGTTTTTT	CAISETGGTPGELFF	NA	TRBV10-3	TRBJ2-2	TRBD1
TGTGCCAGCAGTGATGAAGGGGCGGGGGTCGGTTCACCCCTCCACTTT	CASSDEGAGVGSPLHF	NA	TRBV25-1	TRBJ1-6	NA
TGTGCCAGCAGTTACCCGCCACAGATGGCCTACGAGCAGTACTTC	CASSYPPQMAYEQYF	once	TRBV6-5	TRBJ2-7	NA
TGTGCCAGCAGCCGACTAGCGGGAGGTTTTCAGACCCAGTACTTC	CASSRLAGGFQTQYF	NA	TRBV5-4	TRBJ2-5	TRBD2
TGTGCCAGCAGACCCGGCGACTTATCCACCGGGGAGCTGTTTTTT	CASRPGDLSTGELFF	NA	TRBV6-1	TRBJ2-2	NA
TGTGCCAGCAGCTTAGTGCCACAGGCCGATTATGGCTACACCTTC	CASSLVPQADYGYTF	NA	TRBV7-9	TRBJ1-2	NA
TGCAGCGTGCAAGAGAACAAAGACGGGATCTTC	CSVQENKDGIF	NA	TRBV29-1	TRBJ1-2	NA
TGTGCCAGCAGTTTGAGTCCGGGACAGGGGGCTCGCGAGCAGTACTTC	CASSLSPGQGAREQYF	NA	TRBV5-8	TRBJ2-7	TRBD1
TGTGCCAGTAGCCCAAACCCGCCAGGGGTTGGACGAGAGCAGTACTTC	CASSPNPPGVGREQYF	once	TRBV19	TRBJ2-5	NA
TGCGCCAGCAGCCTTTGGATGACAGCCGGGGAGCTGTTTTTT	CASSLWMTAGELFF	once	TRBV10-1	TRBJ2-2	NA
TGTGCCAGCAGACAATACCATACGACAGGGCCAAGCTATGGCTACACCTTC	CASRQYHTTGPSYGYTF	few	TRBV5-6	TRBJ1-2	TRBD1
TGTGCCAGCAGTTTCAAACAGACAGGGTTAAGCTATGGCTACACCTTC	CASSFKQTGLSYGYTF	NA	TRBV2	TRBJ1-2	TRBD1
TGTGCCAGCCGGGAAACTGGGGCCAACGTCCTGACTTTC	CASRETGANVLTF	once	TRBV9	TRBJ2-6	NA
TGCGCCAGCAGCCCTAGGACAATCCAAGAGACCCAGTACTTC	CASSPRTIQETQYF	NA	TRBV5-1	TRBJ2-5	NA
TGTGCCATCGCGGCGGGAGAAGCGTGGGAGACCCAGTACTTC	CAIAAGEAWETQYF	NA	TRBV10-3	TRBJ2-5	TRBD2
TGTGCCAGCAGTGAATTCGGTGAGCAGTTCTTC	CASSEFGEQFF	NA	TRBV6-1	TRBJ2-1	NA
TGCGCCAGCAGCTTGGGACAAATAAACACCGGGGAGCTGTTTTTT	CASSLGQINTGELFF	once	TRBV5-1	TRBJ2-2	NA
TGCGCCAGCAGCTCGAGGGACAGGACGTCTGGGTTGGATACGCAGTATTTT	CASSSRDRTSGLDTQYF	NA	TRBV5-1	TRBJ2-3	TRBD1